What follows are 11 T cell receptor beta chains derived from one specimen sequenced in a study of CD8 T cell repertoires and HIV-1 epitope variants. The antigens these receptors bind are not known. Method: immunoSEQ multiplex PCR; TCRdb's copy keeps in-frame clones and lacks some. This sample has thousands of clones, with about 65% found just once. Sequenced material: cultured CD8+ T cells derived from PBMCs. The receptor set was obtained from a male donor with HIV.

This clone was found a few times. The chain uses TRBV28 and TRBJ1-6; D gene uncertain. Germline V gene data show CDR1 as MDHEN and CDR2 as SYDVKM. The CDR3 is 13 residues long. V lost 2 bases to trimming and J lost 7 bases, with 6 bases between them. The CDR3 loop is CASSLNVNSPLHF. The CDR3 coding sequence is TGTGCCAGCAGTTTAAATGTGAATTCACCCCTCCACTTT. Full variable domain (outside the CDR3, taken from reference TRBV28 and TRBJ1-6): DVKVTQSSRYLVKRTGEKVFLECVQDMDHENMFWYRQDPGLGLRLIYFSYDVKMKEKGDIPEGYSVSREKKERFSLILESASTNQTSMYLCASSLNVNSPLHFGNGTRLTVT.

There are a few counts of this clone. The chain joins TRBV4-1 to TRBJ2-2, with TRBD2 as a possible D gene (5 bases). V was cut by 4 bases and J by 2 bases, with 8 bases left in between. The CDR3 loop spans 14 amino acids. Germline values: CDR1 MGHRA, CDR2 YSYEKL. CDR3 sequence reads: CASSLTSNTGELFF. The DNA of the CDR3 is TGCGCCAGCAGCCTCACTAGTAACACCGGGGAGCTGTTTTTT.

This clone was counted a single time. Different DNA sequences within this sample yield the same CDR3. The chain links TRBV27 to TRBJ2-7; tentatively, D is TRBD1 (5 bases). Per germline, CDR1 MNHEY and CDR2 SMNVEV (reference sequence). V was shortened by 0 bases and J by 3 bases, with 15 bases between the two germline ends. The CDR3 is made up of 16 amino acids. In nucleotides, the CDR3 is TGTGCCAGCAGTTTATCCCAGGGTACTCTGAGCTACGAGCAGTACTTC. Residues: CASSLSQGTLSYEQYF.

The V and J genes are TRBV5-4 and TRBJ2-1, with D unresolved. Trimming took 0 bases from V and 5 from J, leaving 6 bases between them. The CDR3 has 13 amino acids. From germline, CDR1 is SGHNT and CDR2 YYREEE (reference sequence). The CDR3, as DNA: TGTGCCAGCAGCTTGGGGCTCAACAATGAGCAGTTCTTC. Amino acids: CASSLGLNNEQFF.

This clone was seen more than once but under ten times. The chain combines TRBV7-2 with TRBJ2-7; TRBD2 might be the D (6 bases). Germline V gene lookup returns CDR1 SGHTA and CDR2 FQGNSA. V was clipped by 2 bases and J by 0 bases, with 11 bases between them. The CDR3 is 15 residues long. CDR3: CASSLTRDSSYEQYF. CDR3 sequence (DNA): TGTGCCAGCAGCTTAACCCGGGACTCCTCCTACGAGCAGTACTTC.

The J gene is TRBJ2-7, the V gene TRBV6-6, with D unclear. Trimming pared 8 bases from V and 2 bases from J, leaving 13 bases between. CDR3 length: 13 amino acids. CDR1 and CDR2 (germline): MNHNY, SVGAGI (reference sequence). The DNA for the CDR3 is TGTGCCAGCCGCCTAGACCCCCCCTACGAGCAGTACTTC. Amino acid sequence: CASRLDPPYEQYF.

The rearrangement uses TRBV28 and TRBJ2-7; no definite D call. V lost 2 bases to trimming and J lost 5 bases, with 13 bases between them. The V gene's germline CDR1 is MDHEN and CDR2 SYDVKM. The CDR3 has 14 amino acids. Here the CDR3 DNA reads TGTGCCAGCAGTTTAGCCCGTCCTCTGGACGAGCAGTACTTC. It specifies CASSLARPLDEQYF.

The chain links TRBV27 to TRBJ2-7, with D hard to call. Germline-derived CDR1 and CDR2 are MNHEY and SMNVEV (reference sequence). Trimming stripped 6 bases from V and 0 bases from J, with 18 bases between. The CDR3 consists of 16 residues. CDR3 residues: CASRGTTTLGSYEQYF. CDR3 DNA: TGTGCCAGCAGGGGTACAACGACCCTCGGCTCCTACGAGCAGTACTTC.

This chain connects TRBV7-2 to TRBJ1-1; a possible D gene is TRBD1 (5 bases). Trimming removed 2 bases from V and 1 base from J, with 11 bases in between. Germline V gives CDR1 SGHTA, CDR2 FQGNSA. The CDR3 has 15 residues. CDR3 bases: TGTGCCAGCAGCTTACAACCGGGGCCGAACACTGAAGCTTTCTTT. Translated: CASSLQPGPNTEAFF. The full variable domain, its missing parts supplied by reference TRBV7-2 and TRBJ1-1, is GAGVSQSPSNKVTEKGKDVELRCDPISGHTALYWYRQSLGQGLEFLIYFQGNSAPDKSGLPSDRFSAERTGGSVSTLTIQRTQQEDSAVYLCASSLQPGPNTEAFFGQGTRLTVV.

This chain joins TRBV14 and TRBJ2-1; no definite D call. The ends were cut back, 4 bases at V and 0 bases at J, with 13 bases in the middle. This CDR3 comprises 16 residues. Germline V gene sequence: CDR1 SGHDN, CDR2 FVKESK. CDR3 DNA sequence: TGTGCCAGCAGCCGAACAACGGGTTACTCCTACAATGAGCAGTTCTTC. Protein sequence: CASSRTTGYSYNEQFF.

This clone appeared once. The CDR3: CASSLGGFDEQYF. CDR3 nucleotides: TGTGCCAGCAGCTTAGGGGGGTTCGACGAGCAGTACTTC. V gene TRBV7-8 combines with J gene TRBJ2-5; D may match TRBD1 or TRBD2 (5 bases each). Near its end, the DNA agrees better with TRBJ2-7, so the J call may be wrong. CDR1 and CDR2 (germline): SGHVS, FQNEAQ. CDR3 length: 13 residues.